Below are 15 T cell receptor beta chains sequenced from a single sample in a study of cytotoxic CD8 clonotypes in ibrutinib-treated CLL. Here immunoSEQ multiplex PCR was the method, and the copy in TCRdb shows in-frame clones only, minus some. This table holds more than 150,000 clones, about 72% found once. This specimen was PBMCs, taken after 24 months of ibrutinib treatment. All receptors derive from a human donor with chronic lymphocytic leukemia.

This clone was observed a few times. The CDR3 sequence: CASSYSPTSGTTQYF. Here the CDR3 DNA reads TGTGCCAGCAGTTACTCTCCGACTAGCGGGACTACGCAGTATTTT. The chain joins TRBV6-6 to TRBJ2-3; 11 nucleotides align to TRBD2. Germline CDR1 MNHNY, CDR2 SVGAGI (reference sequence). The junction had 4 bases not matched to a gene; V was cut back by 0 bases and J by 8 bases. The CDR3 sequence is 15 residues long.

This clone was counted a single time. The rearrangement joins TRBV11-2 to TRBJ2-1; possibly TRBD2 for D (6 bases). Germline CDR1 is SGHAT and CDR2 is FQNNGV. CDR3 size: 16 residues. Trimming removed 0 bases at V and 5 bases at J, with 14 bases between. The CDR3, as DNA: TGTGCCAGCAGCTTAGATGCGGGACTTACCGACAATGAGCAGTTCTTC. Amino acid sequence: CASSLDAGLTDNEQFF.

The chain carries TRBV5-1 and TRBJ2-2, with 7 bases that match TRBD2. This CDR3 has 19 residues. CDR1 SGHRS and CDR2 YFSETQ come from the germline V gene. V gave up 4 bases and J gave up 4 bases; unmatched junction bases: 19. In nucleotides, the CDR3 is TGCGCCAGCAGCGCGAACCTCCTCAGGTTGGGAGGGAGCACCGGGGAGCTGTTTTTT. Its translation is CASSANLLRLGGSTGELFF.

This chain joins TRBV28 and TRBJ2-7; possibly TRBD1 or TRBD2 for D (6 bases each). V lost 4 bases to trimming and J lost 5 bases, with 18 bases between them. The CDR3 loop spans 15 amino acids. Germline CDR1 is MDHEN and CDR2 is SYDVKM. CDR3 sequence (DNA): TGTGCCAGCAGTTCGGCCTCGGGGGCGCTCAACGAGCAGTACTTC. Encoded protein: CASSSASGALNEQYF.

The chain joins TRBV10-3 to TRBJ2-5; unclear D gene. The CDR3 covers 12 residues. Germline-derived CDR1 and CDR2 are ENHRY and SYGVKD. Trimming took off 0 bases at V and 7 bases at J, with 6 bases between the two ends. In DNA, the CDR3 is TGTGCCATCAGTGAGTCCCTTGGGACCCAGTACTTC. Translating it yields CAISESLGTQYF.

This chain uses TRBV5-1 with TRBJ2-2, with no clear D. The germline V and J ends were trimmed by 4 bases and 6 bases, with 10 bases remaining between them. The CDR3 runs to 13 residues. Per germline, CDR1 SGHRS and CDR2 YFSETQ. CDR3 loop: CASSLIGSGELFF. Here the CDR3 DNA reads TGCGCCAGCAGCCTCATCGGGTCCGGGGAGCTGTTTTTT.

There are a few counts of this clone. The gene calls are TRBV7-2 and TRBJ2-3; D possibly corresponds to TRBD1 (6 bases). Trimming shortened V by 4 bases and J by 2 bases, and 10 bases separated the two germline ends. The CDR3 spans 14 residues. Germline-derived CDR1 and CDR2 are SGHTA and FQGNSA. CDR3 nucleotides: TGTGCCAGCAGCTCGGGGACATTCACAGATACGCAGTATTTT. Protein product: CASSSGTFTDTQYF. The entire variable domain, with the rest obtained from reference TRBV7-2 and TRBJ2-3, is as follows: GAGVSQSPSNKVTEKGKDVELRCDPISGHTALYWYRQSLGQGLEFLIYFQGNSAPDKSGLPSDRFSAERTGGSVSTLTIQRTQQEDSAVYLCASSSGTFTDTQYFGPGTRLTVL.

This chain connects TRBV29-1 to TRBJ2-3; D call uncertain. V gave up 2 bases and J gave up 0 bases, with 6 bases separating them. There are 13 residues in the CDR3. Per germline, CDR1 SQVTM and CDR2 ANQGSEA. CDR3 in amino acids: CSVEPQSTDTQYF. CDR3 in DNA: TGCAGCGTTGAACCGCAGAGCACAGATACGCAGTATTTT.

The table lists this clone with a count of one. The chain uses TRBV18 and TRBJ1-5; D remains ambiguous. CDR3 length: 15 residues. Trimming stripped 4 bases from V and 0 bases from J, with 10 bases between. Germline-derived CDR1 and CDR2 are KGHSH and LQKENI. CDR3 nucleotide sequence: TGTGCCAGCTCACAGGACGGGTATAGCAATCAGCCCCAGCATTTT. Translation gives CASSQDGYSNQPQHF. Full variable domain (remainder filled in from reference TRBV18 and TRBJ1-5): NAGVMQNPRHLVRRRGQEARLRCSPMKGHSHVYWYRQLPEEGLKFMVYLQKENIIDESGMPKERFSAEFPKEGPSILRIQQVVRGDSAAYFCASSQDGYSNQPQHFGDGTRLSIL.

This clone appeared a few times. The V call is TRBV11-2, the J call TRBJ2-1, with TRBD2 matching 10 bases. Germline V CDR1 and CDR2: SGHAT, FQNNGV. The CDR3 has 15 residues. V lost 5 bases and J lost 9; bases outside the gene matches: 10. The CDR3 coding sequence is TGTGCCAGCAGCGGACCTAGCGGGAGAGGCCCTGAGCAGTTCTTC. It encodes CASSGPSGRGPEQFF.

V and J are TRBV5-6 and TRBJ1-1, with D possibly TRBD1 on 6 matching bases. There are 17 residues in the CDR3. Germline loops: CDR1 SGHDT, CDR2 YYEEEE. V gave up 6 bases and J gave up 3 bases, with 24 bases separating them. The CDR3 sequence: CASTPGGGRPRDTEAFF. DNA of the CDR3: TGTGCCAGCACCCCCGGTGGGGGCCGACCCCGGGACACTGAAGCTTTCTTT.

The J gene is TRBJ2-5, the V gene TRBV30, with D unresolved. The CDR3 is 15 amino acids. The V gene's germline CDR1 is GTSNPN and CDR2 SVGIG (reference sequence). The V and J ends lost 0 bases and 2 bases respectively, with 13 bases between them. CDR3 in DNA: TGTGCCTGGAGTGTAGGAGCACACCATCAAGAGACCCAGTACTTC. This codes for CAWSVGAHHQETQYF.

This chain joins TRBV7-9 and TRBJ2-1; no clear D. Trimming took 5 bases from V and 4 from J, leaving 21 bases between them. The CDR3 is 17 residues long. Germline CDR1 and CDR2: SEHNR and FQNEAQ (reference sequence). The CDR3: CASSRVGFASLYNEQFF. The CDR3 DNA is TGTGCCAGCAGCCGCGTGGGTTTTGCCTCACTGTACAATGAGCAGTTCTTC.

A word on this clone: The same CDR3 can be traced to other DNA sequences in this sample. This rearrangement joins TRBV7-2 to TRBJ1-1; TRBD1 might be the D (5 bases). V lost 1 base, J lost 5 bases, and 11 bases lay in between. The CDR3 runs to 14 residues. Germline V CDR1 and CDR2: SGHTA, FQGNSA. CDR3 amino acids: CASSLGGAGTEAFF. For the CDR3, the DNA is TGTGCCAGCAGCTTAGGAGGGGCAGGGACTGAAGCTTTCTTT. The full variable domain, its missing parts supplied by reference TRBV7-2 and TRBJ1-1, is GAGVSQSPSNKVTEKGKDVELRCDPISGHTALYWYRQSLGQGLEFLIYFQGNSAPDKSGLPSDRFSAERTGGSVSTLTIQRTQQEDSAVYLCASSLGGAGTEAFFGQGTRLTVV.

The V call is TRBV18, the J call TRBJ1-4, with a tentative D call TRBD1 (5 bases). Germline loops: CDR1 KGHSH, CDR2 LQKENI. CDR3 length: 14 amino acids. Trimming took 4 bases from V and 3 from J, leaving 9 bases between them. In DNA form, the CDR3 reads TGTGCCAGCTCACGTGGGGGAGCTAATGAAAAACTGTTTTTT. Protein product: CASSRGGANEKLFF. The variable domain in full, with the rest retrieved from reference TRBV18 and TRBJ1-4, is NAGVMQNPRHLVRRRGQEARLRCSPMKGHSHVYWYRQLPEEGLKFMVYLQKENIIDESGMPKERFSAEFPKEGPSILRIQQVVRGDSAAYFCASSRGGANEKLFFGSGTQLSVL.